These T cell receptor beta chains were read from a single sample in a study of TIL therapy for anti-PD-1-resistant metastatic lung cancer. Data came from immunoSEQ multiplex PCR; TCRdb stores just in-frame clones and leaves some out. The sample includes under 55,000 clones, 79% seen only once; the top ten take 4.8%. The sequences come from blood, collected at baseline. These receptors originate from a woman between 30 and 80 years old with non-small cell lung cancer. Each CDR3 is given with its conserved first and last residue. The order of the fields is D gene, J gene, V gene, CDR3 protein, CDR3 DNA. The D gene is left open where the match is weak.

d_gene: TRBD1; j_gene: TRBJ1-6; v_gene: TRBV9; CDR3aa: CASSTGTGGSPLHF; CDR3nt: TGTGCCAGCAGCACCGGGACAGGGGGATCACCCCTCCACTTT
d_gene: -; j_gene: TRBJ1-3; v_gene: TRBV9; CDR3aa: CASSTGTSGNTIYF; CDR3nt: TGTGCCAGCAGCACAGGGACCTCTGGAAACACCATATATTTT
d_gene: -; j_gene: TRBJ1-1; v_gene: TRBV19; CDR3aa: CASNWEGLLNTEAFF; CDR3nt: TGTGCCAGTAACTGGGAGGGGCTTTTGAACACTGAAGCTTTCTTT
d_gene: -; j_gene: TRBJ2-3; v_gene: TRBV5-1; CDR3aa: CASSLGQDTDTQYF; CDR3nt: TGCGCCAGCAGCTTGGGGCAGGACACAGATACGCAGTATTTT
d_gene: -; j_gene: TRBJ1-6; v_gene: TRBV5-4; CDR3aa: CASSLAVRGLYSPLHF; CDR3nt: TGTGCCAGCAGCTTGGCCGTTCGGGGATTGTATTCACCCCTCCACTTT
d_gene: -; j_gene: TRBJ1-1; v_gene: TRBV9; CDR3aa: CASSVGTGGTEAFF; CDR3nt: TGTGCCAGCAGCGTAGGGACCGGTGGCACTGAAGCTTTCTTT
d_gene: -; j_gene: TRBJ2-1; v_gene: TRBV9; CDR3aa: CASSAQPNEQFF; CDR3nt: TGTGCCAGCAGCGCCCAACCAAATGAGCAGTTCTTC
d_gene: -; j_gene: TRBJ1-1; v_gene: TRBV6-1; CDR3aa: CASSEGGEVTEAFF; CDR3nt: TGTGCCAGCAGTGAAGGGGGGGAAGTCACTGAAGCTTTCTTT
d_gene: -; j_gene: TRBJ1-2; v_gene: TRBV27; CDR3aa: CASSTVRANYGYTF; CDR3nt: TGTGCCAGCAGTACGGTCAGAGCTAACTATGGCTACACCTTC
d_gene: -; j_gene: TRBJ1-1; v_gene: TRBV29-1; CDR3aa: CSVLRFAWNTEAFF; CDR3nt: TGCAGCGTTCTCCGTTTTGCTTGGAACACTGAAGCTTTCTTT
d_gene: -; j_gene: TRBJ2-7; v_gene: TRBV5-8; CDR3aa: CASSRGHEQYF; CDR3nt: TGTGCCAGCAGCCGAGGCCACGAGCAGTACTTC